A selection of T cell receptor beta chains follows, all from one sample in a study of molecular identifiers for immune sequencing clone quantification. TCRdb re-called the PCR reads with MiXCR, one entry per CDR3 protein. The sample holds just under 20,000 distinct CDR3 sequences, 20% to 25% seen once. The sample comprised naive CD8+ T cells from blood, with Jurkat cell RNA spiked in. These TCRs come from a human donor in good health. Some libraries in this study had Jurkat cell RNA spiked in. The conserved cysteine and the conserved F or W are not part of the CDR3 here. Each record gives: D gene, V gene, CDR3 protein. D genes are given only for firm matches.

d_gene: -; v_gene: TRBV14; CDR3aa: ASSQFWYEQY
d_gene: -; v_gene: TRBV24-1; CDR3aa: ATSDFRGPNEQF
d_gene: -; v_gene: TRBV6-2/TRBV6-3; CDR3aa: ASSSFERDNEQF
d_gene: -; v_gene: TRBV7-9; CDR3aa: ASSERDTHYEQY
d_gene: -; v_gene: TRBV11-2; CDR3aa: ASSLFDTQY
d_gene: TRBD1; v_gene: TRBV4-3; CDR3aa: ASSQVGDRGEQY
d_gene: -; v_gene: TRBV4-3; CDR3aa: ASTTVGLNEQF
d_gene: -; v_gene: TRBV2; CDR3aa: ASSEVQLATGELF
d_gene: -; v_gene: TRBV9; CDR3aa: ASSGGLRVNYGYT
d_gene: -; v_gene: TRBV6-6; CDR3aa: ASSYPGGFGYT
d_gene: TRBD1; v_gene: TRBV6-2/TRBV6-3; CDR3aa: ASRGPGQGIYEQY
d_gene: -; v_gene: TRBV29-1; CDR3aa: SVEDGMANTGELF
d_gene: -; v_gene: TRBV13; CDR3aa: ASSAGEYEQF
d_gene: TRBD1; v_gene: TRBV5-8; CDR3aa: ASSLGVQGSLGEQF
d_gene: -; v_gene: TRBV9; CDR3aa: ASSPGMPYNEQF
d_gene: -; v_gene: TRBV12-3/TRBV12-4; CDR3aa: ASSHTDTQY
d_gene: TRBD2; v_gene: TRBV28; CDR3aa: ASVLAGVDTQY
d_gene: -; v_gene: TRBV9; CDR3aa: ASTGGIYNEQF
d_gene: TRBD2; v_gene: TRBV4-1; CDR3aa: ASSQASGNTYEQY
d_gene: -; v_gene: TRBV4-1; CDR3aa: ASSQVVGSYQPQH
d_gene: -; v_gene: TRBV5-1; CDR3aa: ASSLPGPPTGYSNQPQH
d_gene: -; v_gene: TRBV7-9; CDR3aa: ASSPALGRIFYEQC
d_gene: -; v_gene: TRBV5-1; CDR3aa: ASSLDGVNTEAF
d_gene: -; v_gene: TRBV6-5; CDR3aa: ASSYHRHYEQY
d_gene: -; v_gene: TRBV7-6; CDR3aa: ASSPTAGGYTEAF
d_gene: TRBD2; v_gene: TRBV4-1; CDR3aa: ASRLRDRQTSGRYNEQF
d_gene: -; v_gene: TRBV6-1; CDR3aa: ASTPGPYEQY
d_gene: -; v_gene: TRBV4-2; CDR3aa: ASSQVPDGLNTGELF
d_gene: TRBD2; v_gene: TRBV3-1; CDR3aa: ASSQEIAGLAEGHAGELF
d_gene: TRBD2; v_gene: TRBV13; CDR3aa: ASSPGLAGVQGDTQY
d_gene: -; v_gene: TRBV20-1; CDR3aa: SADPGNQPQH
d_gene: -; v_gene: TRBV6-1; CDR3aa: ASSEIWGRADTQY
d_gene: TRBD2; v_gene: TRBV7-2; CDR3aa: ASSRGPAREGLAGELF
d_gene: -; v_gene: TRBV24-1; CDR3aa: ATSDPGSNQPQH
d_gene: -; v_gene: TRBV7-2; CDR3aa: ASSLSQPAYSGELF
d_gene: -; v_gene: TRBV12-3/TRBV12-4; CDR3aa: ASSVAGQRNQPQH
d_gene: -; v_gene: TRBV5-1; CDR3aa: ASSWDSYEQY
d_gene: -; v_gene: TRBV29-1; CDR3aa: SVEGIRGASYNEQF
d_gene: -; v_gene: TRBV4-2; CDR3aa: ASSQDNSYEQY
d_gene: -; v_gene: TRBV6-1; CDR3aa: ASSGKPGFMGRSYEQY